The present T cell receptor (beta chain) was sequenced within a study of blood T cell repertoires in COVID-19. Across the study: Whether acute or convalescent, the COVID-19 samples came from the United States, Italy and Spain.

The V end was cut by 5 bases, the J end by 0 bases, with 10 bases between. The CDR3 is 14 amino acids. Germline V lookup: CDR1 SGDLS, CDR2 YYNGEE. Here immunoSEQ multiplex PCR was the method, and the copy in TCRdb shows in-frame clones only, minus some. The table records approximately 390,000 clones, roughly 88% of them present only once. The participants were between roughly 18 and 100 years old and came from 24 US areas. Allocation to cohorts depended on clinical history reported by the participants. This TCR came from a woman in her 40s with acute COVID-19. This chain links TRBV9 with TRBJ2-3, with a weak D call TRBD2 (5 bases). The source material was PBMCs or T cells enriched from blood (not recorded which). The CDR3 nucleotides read TGTGCCAGCAGTACAAGCGGAAGCACAGATACGCAGTATTTT. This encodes CASSTSGSTDTQYF.